Listed below are T cell receptor beta chains from one sample, sequenced in a study of CD8 T cells in ankylosing spondylitis. One entry per CDR3 protein results from TCRdb running MiXCR on the 5' RACE reads. Among about 450,000 distinct CDR3 sequences listed, roughly 25% were seen once. Sequenced sample: blood, either unsorted or a sorted T cell fraction (not recorded which). Receptor source: a male donor with ankylosing spondylitis. CDR3s include the opening cysteine and the closing phenylalanine or tryptophan. The order of the fields is J gene, V gene, D gene, clone size, CDR3 protein, CDR3 DNA. The D gene is left open where the match is weak. Rows may omit the clone size; those that give it use once, few, many or a size class.

TRBJ2-1,TRBV24-1,.,.,CATMGRWVNEQFF,TGTGCCACCATGGGAAGGTGGGTGAATGAGCAGTTCTTC
TRBJ2-7,TRBV20-1,TRBD1,.,CSASDRDRGLNEQYF,TGCAGTGCTAGTGATAGGGACAGGGGTTTGAACGAGCAGTACTTC
TRBJ1-1,TRBV11-2,TRBD1,.,CASSSWTGVEGEAFF,TGTGCCAGCAGCTCGTGGACAGGGGTTGAGGGTGAAGCTTTCTTT
TRBJ2-5,TRBV2,TRBD2,few,CASTEGAGRGVETQYF,TGTGCCAGCACCGAAGGGGCGGGACGGGGGGTGGAGACCCAGTACTTC
TRBJ2-1,TRBV7-9,.,few,CASSLKIGYNEQFF,TGTGCCAGCAGTTTAAAAATCGGCTACAATGAGCAGTTCTTC
TRBJ1-1,TRBV5-1,.,many,CASSLDSWDNTEAFF,TGCGCCAGCAGCTTGGACAGCTGGGACAACACTGAAGCTTTCTTT
TRBJ2-2,TRBV21-1,.,few,CASSYIWGRGELFF,TGTGCCAGCAGCTACATATGGGGTAGAGGGGAGCTGTTTTTT
TRBJ1-6,TRBV12-3/TRBV12-4,TRBD1,.,CASSPGQGSPLHF,TGTGCCAGCAGTCCCGGACAGGGATCACCCCTCCACTTT
TRBJ2-1,TRBV24-1,TRBD2,few,CATSDPGLAGGSGQFF,TGTGCCACCAGTGATCCGGGACTAGCGGGAGGTTCGGGGCAGTTCTTC
TRBJ2-4,TRBV12-3/TRBV12-4,.,few,CASSFRETLPKNIQYF,TGTGCCAGCAGTTTTAGGGAGACGCTCCCCAAAAACATTCAGTACTTC